This T cell receptor beta chain originates from a study of T-cell memory formation after mild COVID-19. Study overall: TCR clusters largely stayed donor specific.

From 5'RACE with constant-segment primers came TCR alpha and TCR beta cDNA libraries that carried sample barcodes and UMIs. A single record per CDR3 protein comes from TCRdb applying MiXCR to the 5' RACE reads. Of 540,000 or so distinct CDR3 sequences in the sample, roughly 22% were seen once. This clonotype was detected a few times. The CDR3 contains 14 residues. V gave up 7 bases and J gave up 1 base, with 13 bases separating them. Germline V lookup: CDR1 SGHTA, CDR2 FQGNSA. The sequenced material came from PBMCs or a T cell subset sorted from them (not recorded which). This rearrangement joins TRBV7-2 to TRBJ1-1; no clear D. This TCR derives from an adult woman who had mild COVID-19 (a few samples of this study predate the infection). Cell type and time point are not known. The DNA of the CDR3 is TGTGCCAGCACCCTCGGGCAGTCGAACACTGAAGCTTTCTTT. Protein product: CASTLGQSNTEAFF.